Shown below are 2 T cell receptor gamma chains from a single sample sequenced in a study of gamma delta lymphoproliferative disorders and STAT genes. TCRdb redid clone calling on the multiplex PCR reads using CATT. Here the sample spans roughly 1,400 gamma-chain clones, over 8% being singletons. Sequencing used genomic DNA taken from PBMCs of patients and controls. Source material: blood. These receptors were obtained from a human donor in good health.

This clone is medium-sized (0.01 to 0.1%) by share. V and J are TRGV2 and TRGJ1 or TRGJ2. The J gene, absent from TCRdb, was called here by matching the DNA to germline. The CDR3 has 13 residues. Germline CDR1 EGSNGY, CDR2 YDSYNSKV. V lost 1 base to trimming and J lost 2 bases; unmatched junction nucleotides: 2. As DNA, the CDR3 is TGTGCCACCTGGGACGGATATTATTATAAGAAACTCTTT. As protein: CATWDGYYYKKLF.

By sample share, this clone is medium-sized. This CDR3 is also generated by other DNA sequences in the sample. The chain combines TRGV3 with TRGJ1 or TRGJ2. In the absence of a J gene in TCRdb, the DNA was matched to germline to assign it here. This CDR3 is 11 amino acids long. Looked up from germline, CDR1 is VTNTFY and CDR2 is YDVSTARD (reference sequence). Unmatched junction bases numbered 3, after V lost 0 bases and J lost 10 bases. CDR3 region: CATWDRRKKLF. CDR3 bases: TGTGCCACCTGGGACAGGCGGAAGAAACTCTTT.